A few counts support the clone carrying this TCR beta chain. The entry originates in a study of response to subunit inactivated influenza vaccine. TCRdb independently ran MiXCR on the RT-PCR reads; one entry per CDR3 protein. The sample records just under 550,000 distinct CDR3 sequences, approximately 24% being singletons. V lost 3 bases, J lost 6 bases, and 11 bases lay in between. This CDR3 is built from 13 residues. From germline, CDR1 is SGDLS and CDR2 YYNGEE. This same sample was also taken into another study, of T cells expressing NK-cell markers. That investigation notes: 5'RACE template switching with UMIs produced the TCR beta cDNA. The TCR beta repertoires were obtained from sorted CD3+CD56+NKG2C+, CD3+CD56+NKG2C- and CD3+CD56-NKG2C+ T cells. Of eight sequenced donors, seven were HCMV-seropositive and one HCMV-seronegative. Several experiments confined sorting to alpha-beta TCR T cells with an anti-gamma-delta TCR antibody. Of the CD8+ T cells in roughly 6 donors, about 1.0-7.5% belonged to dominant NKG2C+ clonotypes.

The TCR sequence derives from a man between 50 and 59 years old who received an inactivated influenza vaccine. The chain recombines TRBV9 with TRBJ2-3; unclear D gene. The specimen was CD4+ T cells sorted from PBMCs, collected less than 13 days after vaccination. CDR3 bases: TGTGCCAGCAGCGCCGATAGAGTCGATACGCAGTATTTT. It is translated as CASSADRVDTQYF.